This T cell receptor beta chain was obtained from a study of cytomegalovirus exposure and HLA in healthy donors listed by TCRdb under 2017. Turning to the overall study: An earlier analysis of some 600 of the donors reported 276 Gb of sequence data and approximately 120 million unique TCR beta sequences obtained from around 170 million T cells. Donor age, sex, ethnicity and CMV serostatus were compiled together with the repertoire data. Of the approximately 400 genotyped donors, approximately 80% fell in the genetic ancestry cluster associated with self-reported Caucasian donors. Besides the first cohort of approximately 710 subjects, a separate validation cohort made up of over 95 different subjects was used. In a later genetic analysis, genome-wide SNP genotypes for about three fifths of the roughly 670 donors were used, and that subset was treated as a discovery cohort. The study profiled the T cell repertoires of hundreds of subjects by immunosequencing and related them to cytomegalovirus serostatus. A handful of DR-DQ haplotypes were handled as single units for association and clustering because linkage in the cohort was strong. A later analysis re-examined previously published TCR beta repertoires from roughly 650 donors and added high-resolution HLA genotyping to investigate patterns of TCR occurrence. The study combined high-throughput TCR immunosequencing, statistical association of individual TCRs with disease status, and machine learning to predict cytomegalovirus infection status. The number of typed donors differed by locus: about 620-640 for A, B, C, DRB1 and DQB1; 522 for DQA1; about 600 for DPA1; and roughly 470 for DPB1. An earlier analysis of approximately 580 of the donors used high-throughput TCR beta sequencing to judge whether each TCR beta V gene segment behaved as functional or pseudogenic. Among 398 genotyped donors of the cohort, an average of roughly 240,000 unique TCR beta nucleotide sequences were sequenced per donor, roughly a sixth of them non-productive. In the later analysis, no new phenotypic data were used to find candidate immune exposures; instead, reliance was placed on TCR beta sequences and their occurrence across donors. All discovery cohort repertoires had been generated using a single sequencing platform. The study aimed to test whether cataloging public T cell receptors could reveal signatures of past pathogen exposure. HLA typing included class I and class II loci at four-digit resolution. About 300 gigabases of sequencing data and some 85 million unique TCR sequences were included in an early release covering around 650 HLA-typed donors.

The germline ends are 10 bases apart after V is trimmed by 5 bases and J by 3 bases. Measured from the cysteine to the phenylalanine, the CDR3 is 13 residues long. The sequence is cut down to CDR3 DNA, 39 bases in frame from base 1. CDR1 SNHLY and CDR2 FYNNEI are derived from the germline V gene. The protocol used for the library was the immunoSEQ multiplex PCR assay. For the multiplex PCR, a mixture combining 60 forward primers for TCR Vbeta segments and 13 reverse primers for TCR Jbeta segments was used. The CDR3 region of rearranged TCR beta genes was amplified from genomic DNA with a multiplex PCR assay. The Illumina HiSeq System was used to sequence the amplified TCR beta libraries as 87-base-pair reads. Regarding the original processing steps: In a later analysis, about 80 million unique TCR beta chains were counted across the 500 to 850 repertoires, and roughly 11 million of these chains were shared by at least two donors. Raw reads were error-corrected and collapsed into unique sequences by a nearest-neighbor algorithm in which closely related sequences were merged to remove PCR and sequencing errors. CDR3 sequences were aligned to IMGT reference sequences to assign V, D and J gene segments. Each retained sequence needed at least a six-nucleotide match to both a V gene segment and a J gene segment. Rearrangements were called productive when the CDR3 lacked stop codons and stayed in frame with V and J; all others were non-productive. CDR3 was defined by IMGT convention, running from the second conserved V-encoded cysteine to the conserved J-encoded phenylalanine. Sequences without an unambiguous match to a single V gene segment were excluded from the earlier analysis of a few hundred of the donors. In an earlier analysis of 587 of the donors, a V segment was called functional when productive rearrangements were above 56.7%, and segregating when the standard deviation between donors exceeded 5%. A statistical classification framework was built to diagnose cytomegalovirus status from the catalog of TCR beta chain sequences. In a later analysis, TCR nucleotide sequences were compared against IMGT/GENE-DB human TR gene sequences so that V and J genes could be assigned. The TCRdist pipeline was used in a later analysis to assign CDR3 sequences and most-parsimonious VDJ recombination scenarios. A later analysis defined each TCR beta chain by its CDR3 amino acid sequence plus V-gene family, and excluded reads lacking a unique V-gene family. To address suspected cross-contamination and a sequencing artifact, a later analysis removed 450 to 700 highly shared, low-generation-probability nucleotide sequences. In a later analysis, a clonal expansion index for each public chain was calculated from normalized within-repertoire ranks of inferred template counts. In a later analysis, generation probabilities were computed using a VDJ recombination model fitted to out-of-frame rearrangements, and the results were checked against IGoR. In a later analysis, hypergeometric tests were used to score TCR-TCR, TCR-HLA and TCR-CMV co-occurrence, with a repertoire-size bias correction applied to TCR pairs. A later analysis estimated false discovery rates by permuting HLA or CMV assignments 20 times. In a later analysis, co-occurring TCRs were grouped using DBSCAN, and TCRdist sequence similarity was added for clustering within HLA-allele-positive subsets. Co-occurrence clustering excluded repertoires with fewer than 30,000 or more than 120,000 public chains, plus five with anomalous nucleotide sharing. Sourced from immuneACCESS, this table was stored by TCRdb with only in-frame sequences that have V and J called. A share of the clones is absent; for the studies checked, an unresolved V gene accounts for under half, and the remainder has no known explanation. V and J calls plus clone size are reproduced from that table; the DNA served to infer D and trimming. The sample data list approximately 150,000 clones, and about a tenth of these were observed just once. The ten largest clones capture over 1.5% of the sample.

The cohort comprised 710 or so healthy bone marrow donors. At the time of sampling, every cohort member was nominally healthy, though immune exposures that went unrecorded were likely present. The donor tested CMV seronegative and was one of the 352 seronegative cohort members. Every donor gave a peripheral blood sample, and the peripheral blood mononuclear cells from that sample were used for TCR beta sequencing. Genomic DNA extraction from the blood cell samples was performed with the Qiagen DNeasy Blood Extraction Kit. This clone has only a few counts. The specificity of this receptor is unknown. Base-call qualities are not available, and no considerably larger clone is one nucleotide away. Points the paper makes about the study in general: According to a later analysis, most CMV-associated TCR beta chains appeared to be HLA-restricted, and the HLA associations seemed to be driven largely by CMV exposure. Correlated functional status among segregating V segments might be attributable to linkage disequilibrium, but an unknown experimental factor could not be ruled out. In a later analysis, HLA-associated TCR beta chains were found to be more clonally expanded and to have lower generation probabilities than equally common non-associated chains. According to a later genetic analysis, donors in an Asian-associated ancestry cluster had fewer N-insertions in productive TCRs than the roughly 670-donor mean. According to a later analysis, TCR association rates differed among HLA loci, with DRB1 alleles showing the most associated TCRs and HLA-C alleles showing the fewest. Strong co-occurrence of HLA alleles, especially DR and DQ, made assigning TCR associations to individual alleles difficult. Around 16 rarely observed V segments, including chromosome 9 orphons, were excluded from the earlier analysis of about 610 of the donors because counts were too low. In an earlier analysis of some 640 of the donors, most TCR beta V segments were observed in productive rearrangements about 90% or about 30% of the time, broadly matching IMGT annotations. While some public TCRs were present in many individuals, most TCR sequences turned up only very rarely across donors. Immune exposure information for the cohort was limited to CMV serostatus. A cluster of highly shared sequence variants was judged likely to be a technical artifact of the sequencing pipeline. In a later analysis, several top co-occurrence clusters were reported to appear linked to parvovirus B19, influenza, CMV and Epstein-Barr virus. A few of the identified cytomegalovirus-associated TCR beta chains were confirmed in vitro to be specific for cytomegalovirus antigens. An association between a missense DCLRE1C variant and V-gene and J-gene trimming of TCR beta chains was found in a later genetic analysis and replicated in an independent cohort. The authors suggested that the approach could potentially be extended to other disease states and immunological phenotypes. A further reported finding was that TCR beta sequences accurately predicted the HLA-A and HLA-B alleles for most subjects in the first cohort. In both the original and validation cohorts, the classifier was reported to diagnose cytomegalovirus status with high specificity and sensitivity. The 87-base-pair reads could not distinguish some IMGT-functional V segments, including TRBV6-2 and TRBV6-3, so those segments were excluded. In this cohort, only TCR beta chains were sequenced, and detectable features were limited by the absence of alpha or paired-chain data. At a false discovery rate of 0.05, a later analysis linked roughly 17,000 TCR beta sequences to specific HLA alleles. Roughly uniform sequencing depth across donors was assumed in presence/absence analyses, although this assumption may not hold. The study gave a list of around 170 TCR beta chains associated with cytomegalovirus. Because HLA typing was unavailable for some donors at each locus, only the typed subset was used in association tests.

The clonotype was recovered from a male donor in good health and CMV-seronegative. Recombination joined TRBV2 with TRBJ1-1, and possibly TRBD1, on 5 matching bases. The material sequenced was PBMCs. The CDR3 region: CASSRTGDTEAFF. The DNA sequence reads TGTGCCAGCAGTAGGACGGGGGACACTGAAGCTTTCTTT.